The 23 T cell receptor beta chains listed next were all sequenced from one sample in a study of cytomegalovirus exposure and HLA in healthy donors. PCR used 60 Vbeta primers and 13 Jbeta primers. TCRdb's table, derived via immunoSEQ multiplex PCR, lists solely in-frame clones and lacks some. The sample gives approximately 170,000 clones, over 70% of which show up once; roughly 7% is in the top ten. Sequenced material: PBMCs. These receptors originate from a woman aged 40 to 55 in good health and CMV-seropositive.

To note about this clone: At one of its ends the junction is not consistent with the germline gene, which may arise from a read error. CDR3 loop: CASSPGTGAGVTQYF. The CDR3 DNA reads TGTGCTAGCAGCCCGGGGACAGGGGCCGGGGTGACCCAGTACTTC. The V gene is TRBV7-7, the J gene TRBJ2-5, with 10 bases that match TRBD1. Per the germline V gene, CDR1 is SSHAT and CDR2 is FNYEAQ (reference sequence). The CDR3 length is 15 residues.

This clone was counted a few times. The chain couples TRBV12-5 to TRBJ1-1; the D gene is possibly TRBD1 (6 bases). Trimming took 1 base from V and 6 from J, leaving 15 bases between them. The CDR3 sequence is 15 residues long. Per germline, CDR1 LGHNT and CDR2 FRNRAP. The CDR3 DNA follows: TGTGCTAGTGGTTTGGATACAGGGACACGGGCTGAAGCTTTCTTT. This codes for CASGLDTGTRAEAFF. Variable domain in full (rest from reference TRBV12-5 and TRBJ1-1): DARVTQTPRHKVTEMGQEVTMRCQPILGHNTVFWYRQTMMQGLELLAYFRNRAPLDDSGMPKDRFSAEMPDATLATLKIQPSEPRDSAVYFCASGLDTGTRAEAFFGQGTRLTVV.

Here the CDR3 reads CATSRDLAGVDGNTIYF. DNA of the CDR3: TGTGCCACCAGCAGAGATCTCGCAGGGGTAGATGGAAACACCATATATTTT. The chain is built from TRBV15 and TRBJ1-3; D might be TRBD1 (6 bases). The germline V gene has CDR1 LNHNV and CDR2 YYDKDF (reference sequence). V lost 0 bases, J lost 3 bases, and 15 bases lay in between. The CDR3 is 17 amino acids. Full variable domain (remainder filled in from reference TRBV15 and TRBJ1-3): DAMVIQNPRYQVTQFGKPVTLSCSQTLNHNVMYWYQQKSSQAPKLLFHYYDKDFNNEADTPDNFQSRRPNTSFCFLDIRSPGLGDTAMYLCATSRDLAGVDGNTIYFGEGSWLTVV.

The rearrangement links TRBV4-3 to TRBJ2-1; TRBD2 matches at 10 bases. V lost 3 bases and J lost 8; bases outside the gene matches: 4. There are 14 residues in the CDR3. CDR1 is LGHNA and CDR2 is YSLEER in the germline V gene. In DNA, the CDR3 is TGCGCCAGCAGCCACCTAGCGGGGGAATATGAGCAGTTCTTC. This sequence encodes CASSHLAGEYEQFF.

This chain connects TRBV6-5 to TRBJ2-3; TRBD1 matches at 7 bases. This CDR3 contains 16 residues. The J segment lost 1 base and the V segment lost 2 bases, leaving 6 bases of the junction unmatched. From germline, CDR1 is MNHEY and CDR2 SVGAGI. CDR3: CASSYQRTGGTDTQYF. CDR3 nucleotides: TGTGCCAGCAGTTACCAACGAACAGGGGGCACAGATACGCAGTATTTT.

The chain recombines TRBV7-9 with TRBJ2-1, with D possibly TRBD2 on 5 matching bases. With 6 bases removed from V and 6 bases from J, the gap between germline ends came to 18 bases. In germline, CDR1 is SEHNR, CDR2 FQNEAQ (reference sequence). This CDR3 has 15 residues. The CDR3 loop reads CASRPSGEGGNEQFF. CDR3 nucleotides: TGTGCCAGCAGACCATCCGGGGAAGGTGGCAATGAGCAGTTCTTC.

The rearrangement uses TRBV5-4 and TRBJ2-5; D perhaps matches TRBD1 (5 bases). Germline V gene lookup returns CDR1 SGHNT and CDR2 YYREEE (reference sequence). V lost 0 bases and J 8 bases, leaving 8 bases between the germline ends. This CDR3 comprises 12 residues. The CDR3 reads CASSLEQATQYF. The DNA for the CDR3 is TGTGCCAGCAGCTTGGAACAGGCAACCCAGTACTTC.

The CDR3 sequence is CASSLSSQGGYEQYF. The CDR3 region has the DNA TGTGCCAGCAGTTTAAGTTCCCAGGGGGGCTACGAGCAGTACTTC. The chain carries TRBV28 and TRBJ2-7; the D gene is possibly TRBD1 (7 bases). Trimming shortened V by 2 bases and J by 3 bases, and 14 bases separated the two germline ends. The CDR3 runs to 15 residues. Germline lookup yields CDR1 MDHEN and CDR2 SYDVKM.

This clone has just one count. The chain joins TRBV6-5 to TRBJ1-1; 9 bases line up with TRBD1. Germline V gives CDR1 MNHEY, CDR2 SVGAGI. This CDR3 spans 14 amino acids. J was trimmed by 6 bases and V by 2 bases; bases with no gene match: 4. The CDR3 sequence is CASSYGTGLAEAFF. Written as DNA, the CDR3 is TGTGCCAGCAGTTACGGGACAGGGCTCGCTGAAGCTTTCTTT.

The genes are TRBV18 and TRBJ1-6; maybe TRBD1 (5 bases). Per germline, CDR1 KGHSH and CDR2 LQKENI. V was shortened by 1 base and J by 11 bases, with 24 bases between the two germline ends. The CDR3 extends over 18 amino acids. In DNA, the CDR3 is TGTGCCAGCTCACCACAGAACATTCCCGGTGGACAAAGAACACCCCTCCACTTT. Translated: CASSPQNIPGGQRTPLHF.

The chain carries TRBV30 and TRBJ1-5, with D tentatively TRBD1 (6 bases). The CDR3 contains 15 residues. Trimming cost V 2 bases and J 4 bases, with 15 bases left between them. CDR1 is GTSNPN, CDR2 SVGIG, per germline (reference sequence). CDR3: CAWSSRRGMNQPQHF. In DNA form, the CDR3 reads TGTGCCTGGAGTTCTCGCAGGGGAATGAATCAGCCCCAGCATTTT.

J is TRBJ1-6 and V is TRBV30; possibly TRBD1 for D (6 bases). Germline CDR1 and CDR2: GTSNPN and SVGIG (reference sequence). CDR3 length: 17 amino acids. The V end was cut by 2 bases, the J end by 0 bases, with 14 bases between. CDR3: CAWSPAGTSSYNSPLHF. CDR3 coding DNA: TGTGCCTGGAGTCCGGCAGGGACAAGCTCCTATAATTCACCCCTCCACTTT.

The chain combines TRBV28 with TRBJ2-5; D remains ambiguous. The last part of the DNA fits TRBJ2-7 better; the J call may be wrong. The CDR3 is 13 residues long. Germline V lookup: CDR1 MDHEN, CDR2 SYDVKM. The CDR3 DNA reads as TGTGCCAGCAATCAACCAGTGGAGTACGAGCAGTACTTC. Translated: CASNQPVEYEQYF.

This rearrangement joins TRBV14 to TRBJ1-2; D is ambiguous. The V and J ends lost 4 bases and 8 bases respectively, with 17 bases between them. The CDR3 is made up of 14 amino acids. The germline CDR1 and CDR2 sequences are SGHDN and FVKESK. The CDR3 here is CASSLNWRSRGYTF. The CDR3 DNA is TGTGCCAGCAGCCTGAATTGGAGGAGTCGGGGCTACACCTTC. Full variable domain (outside the CDR3, taken from reference TRBV14 and TRBJ1-2): EAGVTQFPSHSVIEKGQTVTLRCDPISGHDNLYWYRRVMGKEIKFLLHFVKESKQDESGMPNNRFLAERTGGTYSTLKVQPAELEDSGVYFCASSLNWRSRGYTFGSGTRLTVV.

J is TRBJ1-2 and V is TRBV5-1, with 8 positions matching TRBD1. V lost 4 bases, J lost 7 bases, and 3 bases stayed unmatched. The CDR3 consists of 12 residues. From germline, CDR1 is SGHRS and CDR2 YFSETQ. The CDR3 region has the DNA TGCGCCAGCAGCGAGGGACAGGCTGGCTACACCTTC. Translating it yields CASSEGQAGYTF.

This clone was detected a few times. V usage is TRBV28 and J usage is TRBJ1-2; no firm D call. The germline gives CDR1 MDHEN, CDR2 SYDVKM. This CDR3 has 13 residues. Trimming removed 1 base at V and 4 bases at J, with 7 bases between. The DNA for the CDR3 is TGTGCCAGCAGTTTATTCTCGGGCTATGGCTACACCTTC. Translation gives CASSLFSGYGYTF.

V usage is TRBV12-5 and J usage is TRBJ2-3; TRBD1 is a possible D gene (5 bases). The CDR3 has 12 amino acids. From germline, CDR1 is LGHNT and CDR2 FRNRAP. V lost 8 bases to trimming and J lost 2 bases, with 8 bases between them. CDR3 sequence reads: CASSQVTDTQYF. CDR3 coding DNA: TGTGCTAGTTCACAGGTCACAGATACGCAGTATTTT.

This clone was seen a few times. V and J are TRBV7-2 and TRBJ1-1; D perhaps matches TRBD1 (5 bases). Germline V gives CDR1 SGHTA, CDR2 FQGNSA. This CDR3 spans 14 amino acids. V lost 5 bases and J 3 bases, leaving 13 bases between the germline ends. The CDR3 protein is CASSAGFGYTEAFF. CDR3 DNA sequence: TGTGCCAGCAGCGCAGGGTTTGGATACACTGAAGCTTTCTTT.

J is TRBJ2-3 and V is TRBV10-1; tentative D call: TRBD1 (5 bases). The CDR3 contains 15 residues. Deletions cut 3 bases from V and 3 bases from J, with 13 bases between. Germline CDR1 WNHNN, CDR2 SYGVQD (reference sequence). CDR3 in DNA: TGCGCCAGCAGTGAATCTCAGACAGAGACAGATACGCAGTATTTT. It translates to CASSESQTETDTQYF.

V is TRBV4-2 and J is TRBJ1-2; D remains ambiguous. The V end was cut by 6 bases, the J end by 2 bases, with 16 bases between. In germline, CDR1 is LGHNA, CDR2 YNFKEQ. The CDR3 is 15 residues long. This chain's CDR3 is CASRPSTSSNYGYTF. The CDR3 DNA reads as TGTGCCAGCAGACCAAGCACCTCATCGAACTATGGCTACACCTTC.

This clone was recorded only once. This chain joins TRBV14 and TRBJ1-1; D possibly corresponds to TRBD1 (5 bases). V lost 7 bases and J 0 bases, leaving 24 bases between the germline ends. The CDR3 extends over 18 amino acids. CDR1 is SGHDN and CDR2 is FVKESK in the germline V gene. The CDR3 nucleotides read TGTGCCAGCAACCAGGACCTTGGCCAGGGAGGCTTGAACACTGAAGCTTTCTTT. This encodes CASNQDLGQGGLNTEAFF.

This clone has a single count. This chain links TRBV27 with TRBJ1-4, with 7 bases fitting TRBD1. J was trimmed by 4 bases and V by 5 bases; bases with no gene match: 7. The CDR3 runs to 15 residues. Germline V lookup: CDR1 MNHEY, CDR2 SMNVEV (reference sequence). The CDR3 DNA reads TGTGCCAGCAGTGAAGGACAGGCGTATAATGAAAAACTGTTTTTT. Translated, it gives CASSEGQAYNEKLFF. Drawing the rest from reference TRBV27 and TRBJ1-4, the complete variable domain is EAQVTQNPRYLITVTGKKLTVTCSQNMNHEYMSWYRQDPGLGLRQIYYSMNVEVTDKGDVPEGYKVSRKEKRNFPLILESPSPNQTSLYFCASSEGQAYNEKLFFGSGTQLSVL.

V usage is TRBV28 and J usage is TRBJ1-5; the match to TRBD1 covers 10 bases. The CDR3 is made up of 17 amino acids. Germline CDR1 MDHEN, CDR2 SYDVKM. The V segment lost 2 bases and the J segment 2 bases; nucleotides outside the gene matches: 6. The CDR3 nucleotides read TGTGCCAGCAGTTTACATCAAGGACAGGGGGGCAATCAGCCCCAGCATTTT. It encodes CASSLHQGQGGNQPQHF.